This T cell receptor beta chain was sequenced during a study of blood T cell repertoires in COVID-19. Across the study: Whether acute or convalescent, the COVID-19 samples came from the United States, Italy and Spain. Sources were T cells, B-cell-depleted T cells, or PBMCs; the material itself was cDNA or gDNA.

As processed by the authors: It was from reference gene primer amplification that nucleated cell counts were estimated. TCRdb keeps only in-frame clones here, not all; method: immunoSEQ multiplex PCR. D and trimming come from the DNA, and the V and J calls and clone size come from that table. The repertoire holds about 120,000 clones, with around 88% as singletons. V shed 3 bases and J 0 bases; nucleotides not matched to a gene: 5. This CDR3 is 18 amino acids long. The germline CDR1 and CDR2 sequences are KGHDR and SFDVKD. A few counts support this clone. Sequencing input: peripheral blood. The chain combines TRBV24-1 with TRBJ2-6, with 9 bases identical to TRBD1. This TCR came from a man aged 50 to 60 with acute or convalescent COVID-19. The CDR3 sequence: CATSDAGTGPSGANVLTF. The CDR3 DNA reads as TGTGCCACCAGTGATGCCGGGACAGGGCCCTCTGGGGCCAACGTCCTGACTTTC.